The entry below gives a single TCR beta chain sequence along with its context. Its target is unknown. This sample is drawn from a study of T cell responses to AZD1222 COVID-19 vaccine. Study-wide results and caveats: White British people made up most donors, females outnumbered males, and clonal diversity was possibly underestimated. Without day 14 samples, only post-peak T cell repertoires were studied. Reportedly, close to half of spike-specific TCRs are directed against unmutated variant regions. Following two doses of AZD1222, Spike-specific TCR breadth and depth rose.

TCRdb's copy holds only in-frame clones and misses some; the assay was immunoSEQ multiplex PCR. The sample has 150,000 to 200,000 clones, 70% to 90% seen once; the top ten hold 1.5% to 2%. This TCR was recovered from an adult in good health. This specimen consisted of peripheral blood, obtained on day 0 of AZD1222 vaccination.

Written as DNA, the CDR3 is TGTGCCAGCAGTCAGGACAGGGCCGCGCAGTACTTC. Protein sequence: CASSQDRAAQYF. The rearrangement joins TRBV6-6 to TRBJ2-7, with TRBD1 matching 8 bases. The V gene end was trimmed by 5 bases and the J gene end by 9 bases; junction bases not matched to a gene: 6. This CDR3 is 12 amino acids long. CDR1 MNHNY and CDR2 SVGAGI come from the germline V gene (reference sequence).